A selection of T cell receptor beta chains follows, all from one sample in a study of shared clonotypes between healthy human individuals. Sequencing was performed with immunoSEQ multiplex PCR; in TCRdb, only in-frame clones are kept and a portion is missing. Of fewer than 600,000 clones listed, about 85% are singletons. Sample: PBMCs. All receptors come from a woman aged 40 to 50 in good health. Some clones in this sample may be carry-over from other donors' samples. CDR3s include the opening cysteine and the closing phenylalanine or tryptophan. A D gene is named only where the DNA matches it firmly. The size field is filled for only some rows; it gives once, few, many or a size class.

V	size	J	D	CDR3	DNA
TRBV6-1	-	TRBJ2-7	TRBD2	CASSERAGEGWDEQYF	TGTGCCAGCAGTGAAAGGGCGGGAGAAGGTTGGGACGAGCAGTACTTC
TRBV19	once	TRBJ1-2	-	CASSSGALSYGYTF	TGTGCCAGTAGCTCCGGGGCCCTGAGTTATGGCTACACCTTC
TRBV5-4	few	TRBJ1-1	TRBD1	CASTTGTENTEAFF	TGTGCCAGCACGACCGGGACAGAGAACACTGAAGCTTTCTTT
TRBV4-1	once	TRBJ2-2	TRBD1	CASSPRDREKVGELFF	TGCGCCAGCAGCCCTCGGGACAGGGAGAAGGTCGGGGAGCTGTTTTTT
TRBV7-8	once	TRBJ1-1	-	CASSFTGPNTEAFF	TGTGCCAGCAGCTTTACAGGACCGAACACTGAAGCTTTCTTT
TRBV15	-	TRBJ2-7	-	CATSRDRDTGQPEQYF	TGTGCCACCAGCAGAGACCGGGACACCGGGCAACCCGAGCAGTACTTC
TRBV9	many	TRBJ2-5	-	CASSVGRGNEETQYF	TGTGCCAGCAGCGTAGGCAGGGGCAATGAAGAGACCCAGTACTTC
TRBV5-4	once	TRBJ2-1	TRBD1	CASSLERQGLGNEQFF	TGTGCCAGCAGCTTGGAAAGACAGGGGCTAGGGAATGAGCAGTTCTTC
TRBV7-2	-	TRBJ2-5	-	CASSLVGLETQYF	TGTGCCAGCAGCTTAGTAGGGTTAGAGACCCAGTACTTC
TRBV7-2	-	TRBJ1-5	-	CASSLTGPSADQPQHF	TGTGCCAGCAGCTTAACCGGTCCCTCAGCTGATCAGCCCCAGCATTTT
TRBV19	-	TRBJ2-5	-	CASSITGYQETQYF	TGTGCCAGTAGTATTACCGGGTACCAAGAGACCCAGTACTTC
TRBV29-1	once	TRBJ2-3	TRBD1	CSVEPGQGIADTQYF	TGCAGCGTTGAACCGGGACAGGGGATCGCAGATACGCAGTATTTT
TRBV5-1	-	TRBJ2-4	-	CASSLGWITGSGLNIQYF	TGCGCCAGCAGCTTGGGGTGGATAACGGGCAGTGGGCTAAACATTCAGTACTTC
TRBV30	-	TRBJ1-5	-	CACCGRYSNQPQHF	TGTGCCTGCTGCGGACGGTATAGCAATCAGCCCCAGCATTTT
TRBV5-1	-	TRBJ1-2	-	CASSLNYGYTF	TGCGCCAGCAGTTTAAACTATGGCTACACCTTC
TRBV6-6	-	TRBJ1-5	-	CASSYHQSNQPQHF	TGTGCCAGCAGTTACCATCAAAGCAATCAGCCCCAGCATTTT
TRBV7-8	-	TRBJ1-1	-	CASSLAIRPSEAFF	TGTGCCAGCAGCTTAGCGATTCGGCCCTCTGAAGCTTTCTTT
TRBV7-2	-	TRBJ1-1	TRBD1	CASSLTGGGTEAFF	TGTGCCAGCAGCTTAACAGGGGGTGGGACTGAAGCTTTCTTT
TRBV29-1	-	TRBJ2-7	TRBD2	CSVGLAGVEQYF	TGCAGCGTTGGACTAGCGGGAGTCGAGCAGTACTTC
TRBV27	-	TRBJ1-2	-	CASSLLWAGRDGYTF	TGTGCCAGCAGTTTACTCTGGGCAGGGCGAGATGGCTACACCTTC
TRBV11-2	-	TRBJ2-3	-	CASSLGRDTQYF	TGTGCCAGCAGCTTAGGGCGAGATACGCAGTATTTT
TRBV10-3	-	TRBJ1-3	-	CAISGRDRSSGNTIYF	TGTGCCATCAGTGGTAGGGACCGCTCCTCTGGAAACACCATATATTTT
TRBV7-2	-	TRBJ2-7	-	CASSLDTSLHSYEQYF	TGTGCCAGCAGCTTAGATACAAGCCTCCACTCCTACGAGCAGTACTTC
TRBV7-2	-	TRBJ2-7	TRBD1	CASSLAGTVLDEQYF	TGTGCCAGCAGCTTAGCAGGGACAGTCCTCGACGAGCAGTACTTC
TRBV10-3	-	TRBJ1-1	-	CAISEGIAGTEAFF	TGTGCCATCAGTGAGGGCATAGCGGGAACTGAAGCTTTCTTT
TRBV6-6	-	TRBJ2-7	TRBD2	CAIRSGYSYEQYF	TGTGCCATCCGTAGCGGGTACTCCTACGAGCAGTACTTC
TRBV5-4	-	TRBJ2-5	TRBD2	CASSLTSGRSWETQYF	TGTGCCAGCAGTTTAACTAGCGGGCGCTCGTGGGAGACCCAGTACTTC
TRBV28	few	TRBJ1-2	TRBD1	CASSPPTGLGYTF	TGTGCCAGCAGTCCTCCGACAGGGCTTGGCTACACCTTC
TRBV4-1	-	TRBJ2-1	TRBD2	CASSQAPTQSGSYNEQFF	TGCGCCAGCAGCCAAGCCCCGACCCAAAGCGGGAGCTACAATGAGCAGTTCTTC
TRBV7-9	-	TRBJ1-2	-	CASSPPTTNYGYTF	TGTGCCAGCAGCCCCCCGACTACTAACTATGGCTACACCTTC
TRBV4-1	-	TRBJ2-1	TRBD2	CASSQEPGHRSGSGYNEQFF	TGCGCCAGCAGCCAAGAGCCCGGACATCGTAGCGGGAGCGGTTACAATGAGCAGTTCTTC
TRBV5-4	-	TRBJ2-7	-	CASSFGIYEQYF	TGTGCCAGCAGCTTCGGAATCTACGAGCAGTACTTC
TRBV28	few	TRBJ1-5	-	CASSLGLLPQHF	TGTGCCAGCAGTCTAGGACTTCTGCCCCAGCATTTT
TRBV5-1	-	TRBJ2-1	-	CASSLIGGSSYNEQFF	TGCGCCAGCAGCTTGATTGGGGGGAGCTCCTACAATGAGCAGTTCTTC
TRBV28	-	TRBJ1-5	TRBD1	CASSLFGQGFSNQPQHF	TGTGCCAGCAGTTTATTCGGACAGGGGTTTAGCAATCAGCCCCAGCATTTT
TRBV7-9	-	TRBJ1-2	-	CASSGSNGGYTF	TGTGCCAGCAGCGGGTCGAACGGGGGCTACACCTTC
TRBV7-3	-	TRBJ2-1	TRBD2	CASSRSGGSYNEQFF	TGTGCCAGCAGCCGTAGCGGGGGCTCCTACAATGAGCAGTTCTTC
TRBV28	-	TRBJ1-5	-	CASRPGGVTEGQPQHF	TGTGCCAGCAGACCCGGGGGGGTCACGGAGGGTCAGCCCCAGCATTTT
TRBV18	-	TRBJ2-7	-	CASSRDTGEQYF	TGTGCCAGCTCACGGGACACAGGGGAGCAGTACTTC
TRBV6-6	once	TRBJ2-7	TRBD1	CASTKGQGNYEQYF	TGTGCCAGCACCAAGGGACAGGGGAACTACGAGCAGTACTTC
TRBV11-3	-	TRBJ2-5	TRBD1	CASSSGGTGETQYF	TGTGCCAGCAGCTCAGGCGGGACAGGAGAGACCCAGTACTTC
TRBV7-2	-	TRBJ1-4	-	CASNLGRVNEKLFF	TGTGCCAGCAACTTAGGGAGAGTGAATGAAAAACTGTTTTTT
TRBV28	-	TRBJ2-2	TRBD1	CASSHGQGVDTGELFF	TGTGCCAGCAGCCATGGACAGGGGGTCGACACCGGGGAGCTGTTTTTT
TRBV10-3	-	TRBJ2-5	-	CAIRPDSGETQYF	TGTGCCATCAGACCGGACAGCGGAGAGACCCAGTACTTC
TRBV6-5	many	TRBJ1-1	TRBD1	CASREQGLYTEAFF	TGTGCCAGCAGAGAACAGGGGTTGTACACTGAAGCTTTCTTT
TRBV28	-	TRBJ1-1	-	CASSPSAKAFF	TGTGCCAGCAGTCCCTCCGCTAAAGCTTTCTTT
TRBV5-6	many	TRBJ2-1	TRBD2	CASSLLAGVVNEQFF	TGTGCCAGCAGCTTACTAGCGGGAGTAGTAAATGAGCAGTTCTTC
TRBV7-3	once	TRBJ2-7	-	CASSLTATYEQYF	TGTGCCAGCAGCTTAACCGCCACCTACGAGCAGTACTTC
TRBV11-1	-	TRBJ2-1	-	CASSLTGRRYNEQFF	TGTGCCAGCAGCTTAACGGGAAGACGATACAATGAGCAGTTCTTC
TRBV6-6	-	TRBJ1-2	-	CASSYQDGYTF	TGTGCCAGCAGTTACCAGGACGGCTACACCTTC
TRBV29-1	-	TRBJ2-7	-	CSVEGRLSYEQYF	TGCAGCGTTGAAGGCAGACTCTCCTACGAGCAGTACTTC
TRBV21-1	-	TRBJ2-7	-	CARGPGDYEQYF	TGTGCCAGGGGCCCAGGCGATTACGAGCAGTACTTC
TRBV4-1	few	TRBJ1-5	-	CASSQDLGQPQHF	TGCGCCAGCAGCCAAGATCTCGGTCAGCCCCAGCATTTT
TRBV6-5	-	TRBJ1-2	-	CASSYGDPSYGYTF	TGTGCCAGCAGTTACGGGGATCCCTCCTATGGCTACACCTTC
TRBV6-1	-	TRBJ2-7	-	CASSEGRWAGNEQYF	TGTGCCAGCAGTGAAGGGAGGTGGGCAGGGAACGAGCAGTACTTC
TRBV28	-	TRBJ1-5	-	CASRTSSNQPQHF	TGTGCCAGCCGGACAAGTAGCAATCAGCCCCAGCATTTT
TRBV9	few	TRBJ2-3	-	CASSATVDTQYF	TGTGCCAGCAGCGCAACAGTCGATACGCAGTATTTT
TRBV5-4	-	TRBJ2-3	TRBD1	CASSLGDRGLDTQYF	TGTGCCAGCAGCTTGGGGGACAGGGGTTTAGATACGCAGTATTTT